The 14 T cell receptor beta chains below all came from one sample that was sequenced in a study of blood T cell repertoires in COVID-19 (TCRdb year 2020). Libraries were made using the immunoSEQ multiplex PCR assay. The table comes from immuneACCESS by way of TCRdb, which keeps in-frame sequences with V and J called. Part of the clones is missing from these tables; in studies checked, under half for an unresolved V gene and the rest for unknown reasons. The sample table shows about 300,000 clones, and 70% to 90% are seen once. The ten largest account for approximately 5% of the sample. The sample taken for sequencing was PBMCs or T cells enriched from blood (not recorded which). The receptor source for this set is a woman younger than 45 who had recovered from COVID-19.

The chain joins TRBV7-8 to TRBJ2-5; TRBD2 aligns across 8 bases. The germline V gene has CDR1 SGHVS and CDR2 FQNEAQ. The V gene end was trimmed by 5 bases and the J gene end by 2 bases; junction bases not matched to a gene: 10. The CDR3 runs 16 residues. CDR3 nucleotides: TGTGCCAGCAGCCCCTCCCCCGGGACTAGACAAGAGACCCAGTACTTC. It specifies CASSPSPGTRQETQYF.

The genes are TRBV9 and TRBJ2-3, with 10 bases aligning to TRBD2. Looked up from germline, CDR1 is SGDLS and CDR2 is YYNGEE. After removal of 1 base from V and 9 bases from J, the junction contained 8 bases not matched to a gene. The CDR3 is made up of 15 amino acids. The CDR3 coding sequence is TGTGCCAGCAGCGTAACGAGCGGGGGGGCGGGCACGCAGTATTTT. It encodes CASSVTSGGAGTQYF.

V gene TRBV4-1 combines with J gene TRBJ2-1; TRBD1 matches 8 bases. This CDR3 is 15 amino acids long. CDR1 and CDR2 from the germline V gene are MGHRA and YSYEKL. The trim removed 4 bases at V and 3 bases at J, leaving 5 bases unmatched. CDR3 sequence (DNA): TGCGCCAGCAGCCCGGGACAGGCTGACTACAATGAGCAGTTCTTC. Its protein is CASSPGQADYNEQFF.

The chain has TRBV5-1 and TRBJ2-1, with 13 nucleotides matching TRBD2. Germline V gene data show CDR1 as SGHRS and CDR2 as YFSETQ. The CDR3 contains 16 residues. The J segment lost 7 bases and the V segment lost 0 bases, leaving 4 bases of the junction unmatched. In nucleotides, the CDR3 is TGCGCCAGCAGCTTGGGGGGACTAGCGGGGTTTAATGAGCAGTTCTTC. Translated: CASSLGGLAGFNEQFF.

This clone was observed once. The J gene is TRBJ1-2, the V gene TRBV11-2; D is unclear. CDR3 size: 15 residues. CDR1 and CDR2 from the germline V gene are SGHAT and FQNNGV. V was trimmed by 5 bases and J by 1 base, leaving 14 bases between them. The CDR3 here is CASSRSANLNYGYTF. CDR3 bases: TGTGCCAGCAGCAGATCCGCTAATCTTAACTATGGCTACACCTTC.

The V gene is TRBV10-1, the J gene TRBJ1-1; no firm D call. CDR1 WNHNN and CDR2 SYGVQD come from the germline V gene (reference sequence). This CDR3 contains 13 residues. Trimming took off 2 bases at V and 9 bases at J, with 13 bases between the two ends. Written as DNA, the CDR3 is TGCGCCAGCAGTGAGGGCAAGGCGGTCCAAGCTTTCTTT. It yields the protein CASSEGKAVQAFF.

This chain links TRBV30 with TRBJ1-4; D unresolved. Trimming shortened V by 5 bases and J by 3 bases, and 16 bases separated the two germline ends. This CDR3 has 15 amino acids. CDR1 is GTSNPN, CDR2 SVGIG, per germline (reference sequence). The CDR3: CAWGALVSANEKLFF. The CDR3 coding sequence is TGTGCCTGGGGTGCCCTAGTCAGCGCTAATGAAAAACTGTTTTTT. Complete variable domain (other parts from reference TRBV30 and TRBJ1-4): SQTIHQWPATLVQPVGSPLSLECTVEGTSNPNLYWYRQAAGRGLQLLFYSVGIGQISSEVPQNLSASRPQDRQFILSSKKLLLSDSGFYLCAWGALVSANEKLFFGSGTQLSVL.

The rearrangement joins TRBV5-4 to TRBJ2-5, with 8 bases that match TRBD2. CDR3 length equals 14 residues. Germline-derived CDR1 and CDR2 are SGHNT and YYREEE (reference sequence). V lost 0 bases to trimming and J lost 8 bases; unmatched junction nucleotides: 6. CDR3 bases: TGTGCCAGCAGCTTGGGCGGGGGGTGGAAAACCCAGTACTTC. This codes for CASSLGGGWKTQYF. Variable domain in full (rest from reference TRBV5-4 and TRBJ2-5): ETGVTQSPTHLIKTRGQQVTLRCSSQSGHNTVSWYQQALGQGPQFIFQYYREEENGRGNFPPRFSGLQFPNYSSELNVNALELDDSALYLCASSLGGGWKTQYFGPGTRLLVL.

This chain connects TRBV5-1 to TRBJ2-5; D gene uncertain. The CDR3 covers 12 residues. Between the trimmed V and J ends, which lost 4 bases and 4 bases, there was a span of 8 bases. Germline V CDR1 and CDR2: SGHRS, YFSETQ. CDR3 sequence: CASSRGAETQYF. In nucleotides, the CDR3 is TGCGCCAGCAGCCGAGGAGCAGAGACCCAGTACTTC.

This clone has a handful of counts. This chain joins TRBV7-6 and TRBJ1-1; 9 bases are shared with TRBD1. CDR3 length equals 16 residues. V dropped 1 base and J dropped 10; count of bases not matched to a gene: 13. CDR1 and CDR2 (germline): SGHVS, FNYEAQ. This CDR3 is CASSLGVGQGPLTAFF. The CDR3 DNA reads TGTGCCAGCAGCTTAGGTGTGGGACAGGGACCCCTAACAGCTTTCTTT. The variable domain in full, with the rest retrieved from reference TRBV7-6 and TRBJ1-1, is GAGVSQSPRYKVTKRGQDVALRCDPISGHVSLYWYRQALGQGPEFLTYFNYEAQQDKSGLPNDRFSAERPEGSISTLTIQRTEQRDSAMYRCASSLGVGQGPLTAFFGQGTRLTVV.

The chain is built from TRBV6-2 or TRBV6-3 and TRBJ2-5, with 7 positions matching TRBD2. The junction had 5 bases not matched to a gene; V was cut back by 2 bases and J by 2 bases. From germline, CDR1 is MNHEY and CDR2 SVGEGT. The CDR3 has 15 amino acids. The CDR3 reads CASSYRDYKQETQYF. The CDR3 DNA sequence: TGTGCCAGCAGTTACCGGGACTACAAACAAGAGACCCAGTACTTC.

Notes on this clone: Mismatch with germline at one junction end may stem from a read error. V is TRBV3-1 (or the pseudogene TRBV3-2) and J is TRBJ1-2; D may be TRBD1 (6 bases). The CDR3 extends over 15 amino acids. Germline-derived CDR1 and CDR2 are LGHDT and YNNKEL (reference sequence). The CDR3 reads CASSQDLGAKYGYTF. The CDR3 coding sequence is TGTGCCAGCAGCCAAGATTTGGGGGCTAAATATGGCTACACCTTC.

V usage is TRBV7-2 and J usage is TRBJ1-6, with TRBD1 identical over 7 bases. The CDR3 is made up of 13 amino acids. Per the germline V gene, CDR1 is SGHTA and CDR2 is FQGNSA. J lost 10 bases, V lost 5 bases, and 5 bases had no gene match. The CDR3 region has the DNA TGTGCCAGCAGCATCGACAGGGAATCACCCCTCCACTTT. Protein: CASSIDRESPLHF.

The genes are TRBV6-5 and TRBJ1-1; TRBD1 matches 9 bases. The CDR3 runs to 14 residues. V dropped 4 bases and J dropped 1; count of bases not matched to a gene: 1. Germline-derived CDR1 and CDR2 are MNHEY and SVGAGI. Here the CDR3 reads CASSSTGGNTEAFF. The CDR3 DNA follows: TGTGCCAGCAGTTCGACAGGGGGGAACACTGAAGCTTTCTTT.